This T cell receptor beta chain was captured in a study of beta chain features in type 1 diabetes. Study findings and constraints: TCRB CDR3s from Type 1 diabetes patients were moderately but significantly shorter in all four CD4+ subsets.

CDR1 SGDLS and CDR2 YYNGEE come from the germline V gene. V was pared by 0 bases and J by 3 bases, with 12 bases between. The length of the CDR3 is 16 residues. This clone was observed a handful of times. What it binds is not known. CD45RO/CCR7/CD25/CD127/CD95/CD27 sorting isolated CD4+ naive, central memory, regulatory and stem cell-like memory cells. Purities over 95% were achieved in all sorted populations. cDNA synthesis used the whole RNA isolate, giving expressed TCRB sequences. Profiling relied on immunoSEQ multiplex PCR, and the TCRdb table lists in-frame clones only, not all of them. The table includes some 160,000 clones, roughly 9% detected once.

J is TRBJ2-2 and V is TRBV9, with a tentative D call TRBD1 (6 bases). Sequencing was done on a sample of central memory CD4+ T cells from blood. The receptor comes from a woman in her 30s with type 1 diabetes. The CDR3 reads CASSVGPRQDTGELFF. CDR3 in DNA: TGTGCCAGCAGCGTAGGTCCGAGACAGGACACCGGGGAGCTGTTTTTT.